These T cell receptor beta chains were read from a single sample in a study of OX40 agonist ivuxolimab in advanced cancers. The data were produced by immunoSEQ multiplex PCR, yet TCRdb's version contains in-frame clones alone and is incomplete. The top ten hold 0.3% to 0.45% of the sample, which has tens of thousands of clones, 70% to 90% seen once. The sequencing used CD4+ or CD8+ T cells sorted from blood, collected in a trial of the OX40 agonist ivuxolimab. These receptors all stem from an adult with an advanced solid tumor such as melanoma, head and neck, liver or kidney cancer. Each CDR3 is given with its conserved first and last residue. A D gene is named only where the DNA matches it firmly. The size of a clone is reported for some rows only, either as once, few or many, or as a class for expanded clones.

v_call: TRBV10-2
j_call: TRBJ2-7
clone_size: .
d_call: .
cdr3_nt: TGCGCCAGCAGTGATGGGTTTTCCTCTACCTACGAGCAGTACTTC
cdr3_aa: CASSDGFSSTYEQYF

v_call: TRBV6-4
j_call: TRBJ2-2
clone_size: .
d_call: TRBD2
cdr3_nt: TGTGCCAGCAAGCGGGAGGCTAACACCGGGGAGCTGTTTTTT
cdr3_aa: CASKREANTGELFF

v_call: TRBV6-5
j_call: TRBJ1-2
clone_size: once
d_call: .
cdr3_nt: TGTGCCAGCACCCCCGGTGGGGGTGTCTATGGCTACACCTTC
cdr3_aa: CASTPGGGVYGYTF

v_call: TRBV19
j_call: TRBJ1-2
clone_size: once
d_call: TRBD1
cdr3_nt: TGTGCCAGCGGAGGGCAGGGGGATGGCTACACCTTC
cdr3_aa: CASGGQGDGYTF

v_call: TRBV4-2
j_call: TRBJ2-7
clone_size: .
d_call: .
cdr3_nt: TGTGCCAGCAGCCAAGACGCCTCCGGCTCCTACGAGCAGTACTTC
cdr3_aa: CASSQDASGSYEQYF

v_call: TRBV11-3
j_call: TRBJ2-1
clone_size: .
d_call: TRBD2
cdr3_nt: TGTGCCAGCAGCTTGGGCGGGAGCCGGTCCAATGAGCAGTTCTTC
cdr3_aa: CASSLGGSRSNEQFF

v_call: TRBV25-1
j_call: TRBJ2-7
clone_size: .
d_call: .
cdr3_nt: TGTGCCAGCCAATCACCCCCACCCTACGAGCAGTACTTC
cdr3_aa: CASQSPPPYEQYF

v_call: TRBV11-2
j_call: TRBJ2-1
clone_size: .
d_call: TRBD2
cdr3_nt: TGTGCCAGCAGCTTAGATTCTTCTAGCGGGAGGTCGCGGCAGCAGTTCTTC
cdr3_aa: CASSLDSSSGRSRQQFF

v_call: TRBV27
j_call: TRBJ1-5
clone_size: .
d_call: .
cdr3_nt: TGTGCCAGCAGTTTAAGAGGCAGGTTTAATCAGCCCCAGCATTTT
cdr3_aa: CASSLRGRFNQPQHF

v_call: TRBV19
j_call: TRBJ1-5
clone_size: .
d_call: TRBD1
cdr3_nt: TGTGCCAGTAGACGACCCGGGACAGGGAATGAGGCCCAGCATTTT
cdr3_aa: CASRRPGTGNEAQHF

v_call: TRBV10-3
j_call: TRBJ2-5
clone_size: once
d_call: TRBD2
cdr3_nt: TGTGCCATCAGTGGAATTAGCGGGAGCAAGGGAGGAGAGACCCAGTACTTC
cdr3_aa: CAISGISGSKGGETQYF

v_call: TRBV7-7
j_call: TRBJ2-1
clone_size: .
d_call: TRBD2
cdr3_nt: TGTGCCAGCAGCTCCGGGACTAGCGGGGGTGGTGAGCAGTTCTTC
cdr3_aa: CASSSGTSGGGEQFF

v_call: TRBV10-3
j_call: TRBJ2-7
clone_size: .
d_call: TRBD2
cdr3_nt: TGTGCCATCACAAGGGTAGCGGGAGTTTACAGCGAGCAGTACTTC
cdr3_aa: CAITRVAGVYSEQYF

v_call: TRBV29-1
j_call: TRBJ2-2
clone_size: .
d_call: .
cdr3_nt: TGCAGCGTTGGAGGCGGGAAAACGAACACCGGGGAGCTGTTTTTT
cdr3_aa: CSVGGGKTNTGELFF

v_call: TRBV5-1
j_call: TRBJ2-1
clone_size: .
d_call: TRBD1
cdr3_nt: TGCGCCAGCAGCCCTGGGACAGGGGGTATCAATGAGCAGTTCTTC
cdr3_aa: CASSPGTGGINEQFF

v_call: TRBV4-1
j_call: TRBJ2-7
clone_size: .
d_call: .
cdr3_nt: TGCGCCAGCAGCCGAGAACGCAGATACGAGCAGTACTTC
cdr3_aa: CASSRERRYEQYF

v_call: TRBV30
j_call: TRBJ1-5
clone_size: .
d_call: TRBD1
cdr3_nt: TGTGCCTGGACAGGGGGTAGTGGTCAGCCCCAGCATTTT
cdr3_aa: CAWTGGSGQPQHF

v_call: TRBV9
j_call: TRBJ2-1
clone_size: .
d_call: .
cdr3_nt: TGTGCCAGCAGCGTAGGTGTCGGATCCTCGCATTTCGATGAGCAGTTCTTC
cdr3_aa: CASSVGVGSSHFDEQFF

v_call: TRBV19
j_call: TRBJ2-6
clone_size: once
d_call: .
cdr3_nt: TGTGCCACCCAGTCCGGGACCGGGGCCAACGTCCTGACTTTC
cdr3_aa: CATQSGTGANVLTF

v_call: TRBV28
j_call: TRBJ2-5
clone_size: .
d_call: TRBD1
cdr3_nt: TGTGCCAGCAGTTTCACAGGGGGCCCCATAGAGACCCAGTACTTC
cdr3_aa: CASSFTGGPIETQYF

v_call: TRBV11-2
j_call: TRBJ1-1
clone_size: .
d_call: TRBD1
cdr3_nt: TGTGCCAGCAGCACCCGGACAGGGATGAACACTGAAGCTTTCTTT
cdr3_aa: CASSTRTGMNTEAFF

v_call: TRBV6-1
j_call: TRBJ2-2
clone_size: .
d_call: .
cdr3_nt: TGTGCCAGCAGCCGGGACACCTACACCGGGGAGCTGTTTTTT
cdr3_aa: CASSRDTYTGELFF

v_call: TRBV27
j_call: TRBJ2-7
clone_size: .
d_call: TRBD1
cdr3_nt: TGTGCCAGCAGTTTGAGGAGACTGACAGGGGCTTTACAGGAGCAGTACTTC
cdr3_aa: CASSLRRLTGALQEQYF

v_call: TRBV19
j_call: TRBJ2-1
clone_size: .
d_call: .
cdr3_nt: TGTGCCAGTAGGCCGGGACTGGTCTACAATGAGCAGTTCTTC
cdr3_aa: CASRPGLVYNEQFF

v_call: TRBV29-1
j_call: TRBJ2-3
clone_size: .
d_call: TRBD1
cdr3_nt: TGCAGCGTTGGGGCAGGGGGCAACGCAGATACGCAGTATTTT
cdr3_aa: CSVGAGGNADTQYF

v_call: TRBV28
j_call: TRBJ1-3
clone_size: .
d_call: .
cdr3_nt: TGTGCCAGCAGTTTGGCAGGCGGCTCTGGAAACACCATATATTTT
cdr3_aa: CASSLAGGSGNTIYF

v_call: TRBV5-1
j_call: TRBJ2-2
clone_size: .
d_call: TRBD2
cdr3_nt: TGCGCCAGCAGCTTGGTCGGGACTAGGAACACCGGGGAGCTGTTTTTT
cdr3_aa: CASSLVGTRNTGELFF

v_call: TRBV18
j_call: TRBJ2-2
clone_size: .
d_call: TRBD1
cdr3_nt: TGTGCCAGCTCACCCGGGACAGTCAACACCGGGGAGCTGTTTTTT
cdr3_aa: CASSPGTVNTGELFF

v_call: TRBV5-4
j_call: TRBJ2-1
clone_size: .
d_call: TRBD2
cdr3_nt: TGTGCCAGCAGCCCCACGGGGAGGGGAGAGGTCTCCTACAATGAGCAGTTCTTC
cdr3_aa: CASSPTGRGEVSYNEQFF

v_call: TRBV29-1
j_call: TRBJ2-5
clone_size: .
d_call: TRBD2
cdr3_nt: TGCAGCGTTGAATCGCCTAGCGGGAGTCCAAAGACCCAGTACTTC
cdr3_aa: CSVESPSGSPKTQYF

v_call: TRBV6-5
j_call: TRBJ2-7
clone_size: .
d_call: TRBD1
cdr3_nt: TGTGCCAGCAGTTACTCAACAGGGGCCTACGAGCAGTACTTC
cdr3_aa: CASSYSTGAYEQYF

v_call: TRBV4-2
j_call: TRBJ2-5
clone_size: once
d_call: TRBD2
cdr3_nt: TGTGCCAGCAGCCAAGACGGGACTAGCGGGAGGCTAGAGACCCAGTACTTC
cdr3_aa: CASSQDGTSGRLETQYF

v_call: TRBV10-3
j_call: TRBJ2-7
clone_size: few
d_call: TRBD1
cdr3_nt: TGTGCCATCAGTAAGACAGGGGTCGAGAACGAGCAGTACTTC
cdr3_aa: CAISKTGVENEQYF

v_call: TRBV5-1
j_call: TRBJ1-1
clone_size: few
d_call: TRBD1
cdr3_nt: TGCGCCAGCAGCTTAGACAGGGGGAACACTGAAGCTTTCTTT
cdr3_aa: CASSLDRGNTEAFF

v_call: TRBV5-1
j_call: TRBJ2-6
clone_size: .
d_call: TRBD1
cdr3_nt: TGCGCCAGCAGTCCGCAGGGGGACAGATTAGCCCAGTCTGGGGCCAACGTCCTGACTTTC
cdr3_aa: CASSPQGDRLAQSGANVLTF

v_call: TRBV27
j_call: TRBJ2-7
clone_size: once
d_call: TRBD1
cdr3_nt: TGTGCCAGCAGTTTAAGGGACAGGGGGTTATCGAGCTCCTACGAGCAGTACTTC
cdr3_aa: CASSLRDRGLSSSYEQYF

v_call: TRBV7-2
j_call: TRBJ2-3
clone_size: .
d_call: .
cdr3_nt: TGTGCCAGCAGCTTAGGATCTAGCAGGAATACGCAGTATTTT
cdr3_aa: CASSLGSSRNTQYF

v_call: TRBV6-6
j_call: TRBJ2-7
clone_size: .
d_call: TRBD1
cdr3_nt: TGTGCCAGCAGTTCCTCGGGACAGTCCTACGAGCAGTACTTC
cdr3_aa: CASSSSGQSYEQYF

v_call: TRBV10-2
j_call: TRBJ2-7
clone_size: .
d_call: TRBD1
cdr3_nt: TGCGCCAGCAGGAGTCGGGGGACAGGGGAGTCCGAGCAGTACTTC
cdr3_aa: CASRSRGTGESEQYF

v_call: TRBV19
j_call: TRBJ2-3
clone_size: .
d_call: TRBD2
cdr3_nt: TGTGCCAGTAGTAAGGAAAGAGCGGGGGTAGATACGCAGTATTTT
cdr3_aa: CASSKERAGVDTQYF